This T cell receptor beta chain appears in the sequencing data of a study of shared clonotypes between healthy human individuals. Whole-study findings and limits: The sharing of roughly 5% of naive CD4 clonotypes was seen across a few donors.

Details on this clone: Its specificity is unknown.

Trimming shortened V by 1 base and J by 2 bases, and 10 bases separated the two germline ends. The germline CDR1 and CDR2 sequences are MDHEN and SYDVKM. The CDR3 loop spans 15 amino acids. The method was immunoSEQ multiplex PCR; TCRdb's version includes in-frame clones alone and lacks a portion of them. Of about 770,000 clones listed, approximately 77% are singletons. This TCR was sampled from a young woman in good health. The chain employs TRBV28 and TRBJ2-3; D gene uncertain. Sequenced sample: memory CD4+ T cells sorted from blood. The subset was: CD45RA-negative fraction. CDR3 residues: CASSLFGRVTDTQYF. The CDR3 coding sequence is TGTGCCAGCAGTTTATTTGGACGAGTCACAGATACGCAGTATTTT.